Sequencing of this TCR beta chain was carried out in a study of beta chain features in type 1 diabetes. The wider study: Sorted cells numbering some 110,000,000 were examined across all samples.

Whole-study results and caveats: Moderate but significant shortening of TCRB CDR3s was recorded in all four CD4+ subsets from Type 1 diabetes patients. Healthy donors had naive, central memory and Treg TCRB repertoires that appeared less similar than those seen among patients.

The CDR3 is 14 residues long. V was clipped by 3 bases and J by 3 bases, with 13 bases between them. Looked up from germline, CDR1 is SGDLS and CDR2 is YYNGEE. This clone was observed at least ten times. Its antigen is still unknown. The entirety of the isolated RNA underwent reverse transcription, so expressed TCRB transcripts were sequenced. Method: immunoSEQ multiplex PCR; TCRdb's copy keeps in-frame clones and lacks some. Of 140,000 to 150,000 clones listed, about 13% are singletons. The source material was central memory CD4+ T cells from blood. The TCR originated in a man between 18 and 29 years old with type 1 diabetes. This chain links TRBV9 with TRBJ2-7; tentative D call: TRBD2 (8 bases). The CDR3 spells CASSAGGLVYEQYF. CDR3 in DNA: TGTGCCAGCAGCGCAGGGGGACTAGTCTACGAGCAGTACTTC. Variable domain in full (rest from reference TRBV9 and TRBJ2-7): DSGVTQTPKHLITATGQRVTLRCSPRSGDLSVYWYQQSLDQGLQFLIQYYNGEERAKGNILERFSAQQFPDLHSELNLSSLELGDSALYFCASSAGGLVYEQYFGPGTRLTVT.